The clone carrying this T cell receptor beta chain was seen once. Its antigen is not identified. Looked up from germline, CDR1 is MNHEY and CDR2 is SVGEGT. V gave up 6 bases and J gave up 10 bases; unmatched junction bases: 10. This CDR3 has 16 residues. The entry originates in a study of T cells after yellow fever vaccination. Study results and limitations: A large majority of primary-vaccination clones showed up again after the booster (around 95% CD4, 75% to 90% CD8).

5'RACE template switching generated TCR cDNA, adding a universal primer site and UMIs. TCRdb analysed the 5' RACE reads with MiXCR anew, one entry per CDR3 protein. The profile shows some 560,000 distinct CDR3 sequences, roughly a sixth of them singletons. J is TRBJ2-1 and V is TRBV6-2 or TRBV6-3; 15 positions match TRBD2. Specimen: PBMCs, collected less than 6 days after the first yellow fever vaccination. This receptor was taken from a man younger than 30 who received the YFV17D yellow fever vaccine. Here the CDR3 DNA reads TGTGCCAGCAGCCGAAGGGGACTAGCGGGGGGAAACGAGCAGTTCTTC. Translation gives CASSRRGLAGGNEQFF.